This T cell receptor (beta chain) was identified during a study of blood T cell repertoires in COVID-19. This clone was observed once. The CDR3 length is 18 residues. Germline CDR1 is KGHDR and CDR2 is SFDVKD. V shed 0 bases, J shed 1 base, and the junction held 3 bases outside the gene matches. Clones were sequenced by immunoSEQ multiplex PCR, and TCRdb holds only the in-frame ones, with some missing. The top ten hold approximately 8.4% of the sample, which has some 150,000 clones, approximately 80% seen once. Sequences were obtained from peripheral blood. This sequence originates from a human donor with acute or convalescent COVID-19. The donor label of this sample is uncertain. V and J are TRBV24-1 and TRBJ2-2; 11 nucleotides match TRBD1. The CDR3 coding sequence is TGTGCCACCAGTGATTTGCCGGGACAGGGGGTGAACACCGGGGAGCTGTTTTTT. Its translation: CATSDLPGQGVNTGELFF.